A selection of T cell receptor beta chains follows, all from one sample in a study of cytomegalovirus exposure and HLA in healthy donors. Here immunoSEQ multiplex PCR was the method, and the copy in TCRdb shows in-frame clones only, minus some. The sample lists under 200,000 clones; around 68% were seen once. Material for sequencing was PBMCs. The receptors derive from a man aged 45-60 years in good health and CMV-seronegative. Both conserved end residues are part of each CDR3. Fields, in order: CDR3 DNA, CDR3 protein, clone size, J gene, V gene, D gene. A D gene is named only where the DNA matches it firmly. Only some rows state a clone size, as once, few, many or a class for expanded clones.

cdr3_nt: TGTGCCAGCAGTCTGAGAGCCGGACAGTTTGTTGAAGCTTTCTTT
cdr3_aa: CASSLRAGQFVEAFF
clone_size: -
j_call: TRBJ1-1
v_call: TRBV5-4
d_call: -

cdr3_nt: TGTGCCAGCAGCTTGGGGCAGGGGGCTTGGGGCTACACCTTC
cdr3_aa: CASSLGQGAWGYTF
clone_size: once
j_call: TRBJ1-2
v_call: TRBV5-6
d_call: TRBD1

cdr3_nt: TGTGCTAGCGTACAGGGGCGGAGCTCCTATAATTCACCCCTCCACTTT
cdr3_aa: CASVQGRSSYNSPLHF
clone_size: few
j_call: TRBJ1-6
v_call: TRBV12-5
d_call: TRBD1

cdr3_nt: TGTGCCAGCAGCCCAGAACAGGGGGCCCCTCTCATGAACACTGAAGCTTTCTTT
cdr3_aa: CASSPEQGAPLMNTEAFF
clone_size: -
j_call: TRBJ1-1
v_call: TRBV7-3
d_call: TRBD1

cdr3_nt: TGTGCCAGCAGCTCGGACAGGGGGTTAAACACTGAAGCTTTCTTT
cdr3_aa: CASSSDRGLNTEAFF
clone_size: -
j_call: TRBJ1-1
v_call: TRBV7-9
d_call: TRBD1

cdr3_nt: TGTGCCAGCAGTGAAGCGCTTGGTCAGATTTCCCCCTACGAGCAGTACTTC
cdr3_aa: CASSEALGQISPYEQYF
clone_size: -
j_call: TRBJ2-7
v_call: TRBV6-1
d_call: -

cdr3_nt: TGTGCCAGCAGTGTAAACAGGGAGGGAGAAAAACTGTTTTTT
cdr3_aa: CASSVNREGEKLFF
clone_size: -
j_call: TRBJ1-4
v_call: TRBV25-1
d_call: -

cdr3_nt: TGCGCCAGCGGGCACGGGGGATGGGAGACCCAGTACTTC
cdr3_aa: CASGHGGWETQYF
clone_size: -
j_call: TRBJ2-5
v_call: TRBV10-2
d_call: -

cdr3_nt: TGTGCCAGCAGCTCCGGGGGGCTAGCGGCCGGGGAGACCCAGTACTTC
cdr3_aa: CASSSGGLAAGETQYF
clone_size: few
j_call: TRBJ2-5
v_call: TRBV7-9
d_call: -

cdr3_nt: TGTGCCACCGCTCGCAGGGGGAACCAGCCCCAGCATTTT
cdr3_aa: CATARRGNQPQHF
clone_size: -
j_call: TRBJ1-5
v_call: TRBV15
d_call: TRBD1

cdr3_nt: TGTGCCAGTAGTATCCGGGACAGGGGGCGGGAAAACATTCAGTACTTC
cdr3_aa: CASSIRDRGRENIQYF
clone_size: -
j_call: TRBJ2-4
v_call: TRBV19
d_call: TRBD1

cdr3_nt: TGTGCCAGCAGCTTGGCAGGACAGCTAGCGGGCACTGAAGCTTTCTTT
cdr3_aa: CASSLAGQLAGTEAFF
clone_size: -
j_call: TRBJ1-1
v_call: TRBV5-5
d_call: -

cdr3_nt: TGTGCCAGCAGTCTAGTGGCAGGGGAAGGTCAGCCCCAGCATTTT
cdr3_aa: CASSLVAGEGQPQHF
clone_size: -
j_call: TRBJ1-5
v_call: TRBV6-4
d_call: -

cdr3_nt: TGTGCCAGCAGCTCAGGGACAGGGGGGAAGTACGAGCAGTACTTC
cdr3_aa: CASSSGTGGKYEQYF
clone_size: -
j_call: TRBJ2-7
v_call: TRBV5-6
d_call: TRBD1

cdr3_nt: TGTGCCAGCAGCCAAGATCGCGGGAGCTCCTACAATGAGCAGTTCTTC
cdr3_aa: CASSQDRGSSYNEQFF
clone_size: -
j_call: TRBJ2-1
v_call: TRBV4-2
d_call: TRBD2

cdr3_nt: TGCGCCAGCAGCCACCGGGACAGGGGAGAAGTGGGCAATCAGCCCCAGCATTTT
cdr3_aa: CASSHRDRGEVGNQPQHF
clone_size: -
j_call: TRBJ1-5
v_call: TRBV4-1
d_call: TRBD1

cdr3_nt: TGTGCCAGCAGTCCGGACAGGGGAGGCGATGAGCAGTTCTTC
cdr3_aa: CASSPDRGGDEQFF
clone_size: -
j_call: TRBJ2-1
v_call: TRBV13
d_call: TRBD1

cdr3_nt: TGTGCCAGCAGCCCCCTGGGGGCCCGCTCCTACGAGCAGTACTTC
cdr3_aa: CASSPLGARSYEQYF
clone_size: -
j_call: TRBJ2-7
v_call: TRBV7-2
d_call: -

cdr3_nt: TGTGCCACCCGACTGACAGGTCCGAACACTGAAGCTTTCTTT
cdr3_aa: CATRLTGPNTEAFF
clone_size: -
j_call: TRBJ1-1
v_call: TRBV15
d_call: -

cdr3_nt: TGTGCCAGCAGCCCCCGGAGGGGGCTGAATGAAAAACTGTTTTTT
cdr3_aa: CASSPRRGLNEKLFF
clone_size: -
j_call: TRBJ1-4
v_call: TRBV11-2
d_call: TRBD1

cdr3_nt: TGTGCCAGCAGTGCGTACCTAGGACAGGGATCCACCTACGAGCAGTACTTC
cdr3_aa: CASSAYLGQGSTYEQYF
clone_size: -
j_call: TRBJ2-7
v_call: TRBV28
d_call: TRBD1

cdr3_nt: TGTGCCAGCAGCCAAGAGGGGCGGGGGGTGCCGGACGCTTTCTTT
cdr3_aa: CASSQEGRGVPDAFF
clone_size: -
j_call: TRBJ1-1
v_call: TRBV14
d_call: -

cdr3_nt: TGCGCCAGCAGCTCCCAACGAGGGACAGGGTTCACTGAAGCTTTCTTT
cdr3_aa: CASSSQRGTGFTEAFF
clone_size: once
j_call: TRBJ1-1
v_call: TRBV5-1
d_call: TRBD1

cdr3_nt: TGTGCCAGCAGTACCCTCTACGGGGGGCGCGATTCACCCCTCCACTTT
cdr3_aa: CASSTLYGGRDSPLHF
clone_size: few
j_call: TRBJ1-6
v_call: TRBV11-2
d_call: -

cdr3_nt: TGTGCCACCCGGCCTAGCTCCTACAATGAGCAGTTCTTC
cdr3_aa: CATRPSSYNEQFF
clone_size: -
j_call: TRBJ2-1
v_call: TRBV2
d_call: -

cdr3_nt: TGTGCCAGTAGTATCATGGCGAACACTGAAGCTTTCTTT
cdr3_aa: CASSIMANTEAFF
clone_size: few
j_call: TRBJ1-1
v_call: TRBV19
d_call: -

cdr3_nt: TGTGCCAGTAGTTTCCCAGACAGGGCGCTGAACACTGAAGCTTTCTTT
cdr3_aa: CASSFPDRALNTEAFF
clone_size: -
j_call: TRBJ1-1
v_call: TRBV19
d_call: TRBD1

cdr3_nt: TGTGCCAGCAGTCGCCGGACAGGGGGCCAGTACAATGAGCAGTTCTTC
cdr3_aa: CASSRRTGGQYNEQFF
clone_size: few
j_call: TRBJ2-1
v_call: TRBV6-6
d_call: TRBD1

cdr3_nt: TGTGCCAGCAGTTTTGGGGGGAGGCGGAACACTGAAGCTTTCTTT
cdr3_aa: CASSFGGRRNTEAFF
clone_size: many
j_call: TRBJ1-1
v_call: TRBV2
d_call: -

cdr3_nt: TGTGCCAGCAGCACTAATACTAACTATGGCTACACCTTC
cdr3_aa: CASSTNTNYGYTF
clone_size: -
j_call: TRBJ1-2
v_call: TRBV28
d_call: -

cdr3_nt: TGTGCCAGCAGCCAAGATCCAACAGATACCTACGAGCAGTACTTC
cdr3_aa: CASSQDPTDTYEQYF
clone_size: -
j_call: TRBJ2-7
v_call: TRBV14
d_call: -

cdr3_nt: TGCGCCAGCAGCCAAGAGGGGGCCTCCGAGGCCCTCCACTTT
cdr3_aa: CASSQEGASEALHF
clone_size: once
j_call: TRBJ1-6
v_call: TRBV4-1
d_call: -

cdr3_nt: TGTGCCAGTAGTCCCCGTGGCAGGTCTTCTGGGGCCAACGTCCTGACTTTC
cdr3_aa: CASSPRGRSSGANVLTF
clone_size: -
j_call: TRBJ2-6
v_call: TRBV19
d_call: -

cdr3_nt: TGTGCCAGCAGCCCGGAGGGGGGGATTAACAATGAGCAGTTCTTC
cdr3_aa: CASSPEGGINNEQFF
clone_size: -
j_call: TRBJ2-1
v_call: TRBV4-2
d_call: -

cdr3_nt: TGCGCCAGCAGCGCGGGACAGGGGACCTACGAGCAGTACTTC
cdr3_aa: CASSAGQGTYEQYF
clone_size: -
j_call: TRBJ2-7
v_call: TRBV5-1
d_call: TRBD1

cdr3_nt: TGTGCCAGTAGTTATAAGGACAGCAGAAATGAAAAACTGTTTTTT
cdr3_aa: CASSYKDSRNEKLFF
clone_size: -
j_call: TRBJ1-4
v_call: TRBV19
d_call: -

cdr3_nt: TGTGCCAGTAGGGACAGGGGGAGAAACAATGAGCAGTTCTTC
cdr3_aa: CASRDRGRNNEQFF
clone_size: -
j_call: TRBJ2-1
v_call: TRBV19
d_call: TRBD1

cdr3_nt: TGTGCCAGCAGCTTAGTCGGGCAGGGGAACGAGCAGTACTTC
cdr3_aa: CASSLVGQGNEQYF
clone_size: -
j_call: TRBJ2-7
v_call: TRBV7-6
d_call: -

cdr3_nt: TGCGCCAGCAGCCAAGAGCCAGTTTCCAATCAGCCCCAGCATTTT
cdr3_aa: CASSQEPVSNQPQHF
clone_size: few
j_call: TRBJ1-5
v_call: TRBV4-1
d_call: -

cdr3_nt: TGCGCCAGCAGCCAAGGGGCCGAGGGACTAGCGGGGTTGGAGACCCAGTACTTC
cdr3_aa: CASSQGAEGLAGLETQYF
clone_size: -
j_call: TRBJ2-5
v_call: TRBV4-3
d_call: TRBD2

cdr3_nt: TGTGCCAGCAGCCAGGGTTCGACTAGCGGGGGAACAGATACGCAGTATTTT
cdr3_aa: CASSQGSTSGGTDTQYF
clone_size: -
j_call: TRBJ2-3
v_call: TRBV5-4
d_call: TRBD2